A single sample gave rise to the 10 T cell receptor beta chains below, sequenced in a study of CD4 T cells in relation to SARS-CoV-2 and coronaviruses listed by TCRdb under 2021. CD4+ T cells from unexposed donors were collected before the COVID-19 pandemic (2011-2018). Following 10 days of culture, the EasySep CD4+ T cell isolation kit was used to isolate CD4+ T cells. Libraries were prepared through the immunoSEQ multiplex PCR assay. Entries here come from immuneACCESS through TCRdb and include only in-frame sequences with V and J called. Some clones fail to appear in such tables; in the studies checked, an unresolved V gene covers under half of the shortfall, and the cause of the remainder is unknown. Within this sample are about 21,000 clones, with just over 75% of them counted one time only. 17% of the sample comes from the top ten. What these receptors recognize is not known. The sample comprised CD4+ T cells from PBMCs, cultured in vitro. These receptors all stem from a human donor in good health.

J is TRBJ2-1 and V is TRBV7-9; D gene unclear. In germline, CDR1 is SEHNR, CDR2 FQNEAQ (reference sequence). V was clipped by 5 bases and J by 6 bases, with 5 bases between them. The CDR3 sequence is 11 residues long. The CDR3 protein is CASSQGNEQFF. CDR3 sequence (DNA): TGTGCCAGCAGCCAAGGCAATGAGCAGTTCTTC.

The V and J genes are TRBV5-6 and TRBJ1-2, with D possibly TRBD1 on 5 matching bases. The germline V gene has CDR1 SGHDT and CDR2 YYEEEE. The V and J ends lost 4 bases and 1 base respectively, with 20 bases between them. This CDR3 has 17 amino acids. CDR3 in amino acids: CASSPKSRIRGNYGYTF. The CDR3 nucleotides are TGTGCCAGCAGCCCCAAATCACGCATTAGGGGTAACTATGGCTACACCTTC.

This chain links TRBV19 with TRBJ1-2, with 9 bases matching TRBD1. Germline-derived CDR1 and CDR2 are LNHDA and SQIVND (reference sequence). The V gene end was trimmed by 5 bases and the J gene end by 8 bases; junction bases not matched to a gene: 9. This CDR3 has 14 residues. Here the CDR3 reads CASSRTPGQGGYTF. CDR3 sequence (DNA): TGTGCCAGTAGTCGGACTCCGGGACAGGGAGGCTACACCTTC.

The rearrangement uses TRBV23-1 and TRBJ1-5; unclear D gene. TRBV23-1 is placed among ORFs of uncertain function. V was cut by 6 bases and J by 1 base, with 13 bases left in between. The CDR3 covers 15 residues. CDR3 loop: CASRFQVRSNQPQHF. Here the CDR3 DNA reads TGCGCCAGCAGATTTCAGGTAAGGAGCAATCAGCCCCAGCATTTT.

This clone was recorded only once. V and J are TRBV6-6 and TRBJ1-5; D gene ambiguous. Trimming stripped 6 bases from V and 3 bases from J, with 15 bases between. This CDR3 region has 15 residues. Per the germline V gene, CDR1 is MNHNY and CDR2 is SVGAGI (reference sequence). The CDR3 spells CASSTQQISNQPQHF. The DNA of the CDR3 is TGTGCCAGCAGCACCCAACAGATTTCCAATCAGCCCCAGCATTTT.

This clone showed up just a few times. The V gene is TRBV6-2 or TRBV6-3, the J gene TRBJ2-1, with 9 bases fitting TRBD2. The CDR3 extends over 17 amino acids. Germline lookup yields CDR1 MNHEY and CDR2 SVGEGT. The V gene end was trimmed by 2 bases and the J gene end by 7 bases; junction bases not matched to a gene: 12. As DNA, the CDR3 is TGTGCCAGCAGTTACCCGGCTAGCGGGACGGTTGCAAATGAGCAGTTCTTC. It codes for CASSYPASGTVANEQFF.

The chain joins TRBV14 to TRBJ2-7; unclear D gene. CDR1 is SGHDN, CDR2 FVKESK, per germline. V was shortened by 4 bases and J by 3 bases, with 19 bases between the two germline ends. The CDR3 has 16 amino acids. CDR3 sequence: CASSLAGPTLGYEQYF. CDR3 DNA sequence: TGTGCCAGCAGCCTCGCCGGGCCCACTCTGGGCTACGAGCAGTACTTC.

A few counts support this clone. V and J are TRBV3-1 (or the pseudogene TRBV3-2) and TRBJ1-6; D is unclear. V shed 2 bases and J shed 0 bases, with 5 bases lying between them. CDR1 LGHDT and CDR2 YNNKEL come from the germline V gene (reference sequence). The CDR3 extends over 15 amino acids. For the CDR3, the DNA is TGTGCCAGCAGCCAAACTGCCTCCTATAATTCACCCCTCCACTTT. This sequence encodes CASSQTASYNSPLHF.

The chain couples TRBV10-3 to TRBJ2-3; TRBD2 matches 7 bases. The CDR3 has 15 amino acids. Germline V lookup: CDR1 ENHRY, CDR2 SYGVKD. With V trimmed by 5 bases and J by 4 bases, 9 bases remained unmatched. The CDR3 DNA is TGTGCCATCAGTCCCGGAGGCCGGGGGGCAGATACGCAGTATTTT. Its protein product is CAISPGGRGADTQYF.

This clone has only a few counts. CDR3 DNA: TGTGCCAGCAGTTTAGGAGACACTGAAGCTTTCTTT. This gives the protein CASSLGDTEAFF. The V gene is TRBV28, the J gene TRBJ1-1; D uncertain. This CDR3 has 12 amino acids. Germline loops: CDR1 MDHEN, CDR2 SYDVKM. Deletions cut 2 bases from V and 3 bases from J, with 4 bases between.